This TCR beta chain stems from a study of shared clonotypes between healthy human individuals (dated by TCRdb to the early 2020s). Looking at the study overall: A few men and two women, aged 18 to 49 years, made up the cohort. To increase sequencing depth and limit assay-specific biases, TCR repertoire library preparation and sequencing were carried out by different laboratories using diverse techniques. To estimate repertoire size and how much clonotypes are shared between individuals, the study performed deep sequencing of blood TCR repertoires from roughly five healthy adults. Leukapheresis yielded between about 0.9 and 8.9 billion PBMCs per donor. For each donor, three plates each were used for CD4 naive and CD4 memory, two plates were used for CD8 naive, and one plate was used for CD8 memory. Beyond this particular receptor, the publication reports: Sampling was restricted to blood, and TCR repertoires in tissue are likely to differ from TCR repertoires in blood. Estimated clonotype richness was generally larger for naive than for memory subsets. Higher generation probabilities were observed for clonotypes shared by all four sorted-subset donors than for non-shared clonotypes. Across a few donors, about 4.5% of naive CD4, around 3.3% of naive CD8, about 2.3% of memory CD4, and about 0.44% of memory CD8 clonotypes were shared. Because the study included a small number of donors, the genetic and exposure-history diversity represented was limited. Based on pairwise subsampling, the degree of clonotype sharing among donors was expected to be affected by sequencing depth. Rarefaction of sorted-subset datasets indicated incomplete sequencing despite the large sequencing depth.

Using the deep immunoSEQ assay, multiplex PCR amplified TCR CDR3 regions from genomic DNA. Extracted genomic DNA from each cell subset was distributed evenly across all wells of several immunoSEQ 96-well plates, and each plate was treated as a replicate. For sorted subsets, each replicate PCR was loaded with approximately 190 ng genomic DNA, equivalent to 30,000 or so T cell genomes. Purified libraries were quantified with a Qubit 3.0 fluorometer, sized on a Bioanalyzer 2100, and re-quantified with the KAPA Library Quantification kit. Every immunoSEQ 96-well plate was sequenced on a separate single-read 150-cycle Illumina NextSeq 550 flow cell. Concerning the study's data processing: The immunoSEQ output contained only junctional sequences without quality scores, so filtering could not match that applied to full-length reads. Sequences were annotated with PyIR, a Python wrapper for IgBLAST v1.9, and V/J genes and CDR3 were assigned using IMGT germline references. Reads were removed for weak V/J assignments (E-value above 1e-6), missing CDR3, stop codons, out-of-frame junctions, or ambiguous translated residues. V3J clonotypes were defined as sequences sharing the same inferred V gene, J gene, and CDR3 amino acid sequence. The percentage overlap between two repertoires was calculated by dividing the number of shared unique clonotypes by the size of the smaller repertoire. Three approaches were used to assess repertoire richness: RTK rarefaction, the Chao1 estimator, and Recon v2.1 estimates of unobserved clonotypes. Generation probabilities for all TCRbeta clonotypes obtained by the gDNA method from a handful of donors were computed using OLGA. In TCRdb, the immuneACCESS table is reduced to in-frame sequences with V and J assigned. These tables do not hold every clone; where another copy was compared, an unresolved V gene accounts for under half, and the others remain unexplained. The DNA was the basis for D and trimming; V, J and clone size are from that table. Here the sample has a few hundred thousand clones; just under 97% occur a single time. The ten largest clones represent around 0.097% of the sample.

The V end loses 0 bases and the J end loses 4 bases, and a stretch of 15 bases separates them. The CDR3 goes from the cysteine to the phenylalanine over 16 residues. Only the CDR3 DNA is retained, 48 bases long and in frame from the first base. The germline V gene (reference sequence) supplies CDR1 LNHNV and CDR2 YYDKDF. About this clone itself: The target of this receptor is not known. No base-level quality is on record; no much larger clone is a single base apart.

For the CD8 naive samples, CD45RO-negative cells were positively selected for CCR7, yielding a CD45RA+CCR7+ population from which TemRA cells were excluded. The donors were healthy, HIV-negative adults who had no recently reported acute infections or vaccinations. All donors were Caucasian adults living in Nashville, Tennessee, USA. Blood was collected by leukapheresis, and PBMCs were isolated by Ficoll-Histopaque density gradient centrifugation and then cryopreserved in liquid nitrogen vapor phase. Analytical flow cytometry was used to check the purity and quantity of every magnetically sorted T cell population. From each sorted fraction, genomic DNA was isolated and quantified by UV absorbance on a Nanodrop 2000c.

Sequencing input: naive CD8+ T cells sorted from blood. The cell subset or site label, read with the paper, signifies: CD45RA+CCR7+. The V and J segments used are TRBV15 and TRBJ2-5, and TRBD1 may be the D gene, going by 6 matching bases. The sequence was collected from a young woman in good health. The nucleotide sequence reads as follows: TGTGCCACCAGCAGAGATTACACAGTAGGGGGAGAGACCCAGTACTTC. Its product reads: CATSRDYTVGGETQYF.